This T cell receptor (beta chain) originates from a study of blood T cells in healthy people across ages. Concerning this clonotype: One end of the junction varies from germline; a read error may be responsible.

It was with a sample-barcoded 5' primer and a J-beta primer mix that a second PCR of about 6 to 12 cycles was run. TCRdb called the 5' RACE reads again in MiXCR, with one record for every CDR3 protein. The table has 1.4 million to 1.5 million distinct CDR3 sequences, around two fifths seen once. There were healthy Caucasian individuals from Russia, aged roughly 6 to 100, serving as donors. This CDR3 has 14 residues. In germline, CDR1 is MGHRA, CDR2 YSYEKL. Sequences were obtained from blood. V is TRBV4-1 and J is TRBJ1-1, with D unclear. The clonotype comes from a woman between 18 and 30 years old in good health. CDR3 residues: CTSSRPEVNTEAFF. In DNA, the CDR3 is TGCACCAGCAGCCGCCCCGAGGTGAACACTGAAGCTTTCTTT.